This T cell receptor (beta chain) was sequenced during a study of T cells expressing NK-cell markers (dated by TCRdb to 2020 to 2022). For the study in its entirety: TCR beta-chain repertoires were profiled in sorted CD3+CD56+NKG2C+, CD3+CD56+NKG2C- and CD3+CD56-NKG2C+ T-cell subsets from eight donors. Among the eight sequenced donors, seven were HCMV-seropositive and one was HCMV-seronegative. The eight sequenced donors were randomly selected healthy volunteers, three men and five women. Libraries were sequenced as 2 x 150 bp reads on Illumina HiSeq 2000/2500, MiSeq or NextSeq. Results and caveats for the whole study, not just this receptor: Those dominant clonotypes were again the most abundant among CD3+CD56-NKG2C+ cells in a few donors, at roughly 25-60.1%. Whether the expanded NKG2C-expressing T cell clones were specific for HCMV antigens remained unclear. For six donors, the dominant CD3+CD56+NKG2C+ clonotypes were among the top 10 CD8+ clonotypes and accounted for 1.0-7.0% of CD8+ T cells.

As concerns this clonotype: Its antigen is still unknown.

HCMV serostatus was determined by detecting HCMV-specific IgG in serum with a commercial ELISA kit. Ficoll density gradient centrifugation was used to isolate peripheral blood mononuclear cells from blood. The CDR3 contains 17 residues, cysteine and phenylalanine counted. DNA is not on record. CDR1 is given as SGHRS and CDR2 as YFSETQ, both from the germline V gene. Sequenced on an Illumina HiSeq 2000. TCR beta cDNA libraries were made by 5'RACE template switching that added a universal primer site and unique molecular identifiers. Synthesis of cDNA was primed from the TCR beta constant segment and was followed by two consecutive PCR amplification steps. The authors processed their data as follows. MIGEC was used to demultiplex reads and group the reads by UMI, and MiTCR was used to assemble and quantify clonotypes. To exclude erroneous sequences, any TCR cDNA sequence not supported by at least two reads was discarded. The tcR package was used for downstream repertoire analysis, and clonotypes were matched across fractions by CDR3 nucleotide sequence plus V segment. Antigen specificity was annotated against VDJdb with VDJmatch, allowing one amino acid substitution in CDR3. TCRdb reprocessed the reads; each CDR3 protein sequence makes one entry, and DNA is unavailable. What appears here as the V and J calls and clone size reflects TCRdb's work, not the paper's. The table kept for this sample lists roughly 390,000 distinct CDR3 sequences. 9.5% to 12% of the sample goes to the ten largest clones.

The clonotype originates from a woman aged 45 to 65 in good health. Donor details come from another sample of the same person, matched by shared clones. Recombination joined TRBV5-1 with TRBJ2-1; TCRdb names TRBD2, which stays unverified in the absence of DNA. Specimen: blood T cells: a sorted CD56 or NKG2C T cell subset, CD4+ or CD8+ T cells, or bulk PBMC T cells (not recorded which). CDR3 loop: CASSSGLAGGQSNEQFF.